This T cell receptor beta chain originates from a study of a mutant IDH1 vaccine in newly diagnosed glioma. Turning to the study itself: Males made up 62.5% and females about 38% of treated patients, whose mean age was 40.4 years. Patients had received radiotherapy, temozolomide, or both previously, most receiving both.

This CDR3 comprises 16 residues. Trimming removed 5 bases from V and 0 bases from J, with 14 bases in between. Per germline, CDR1 SGHVS and CDR2 FQNEAQ. The time point: baseline, week 1 (first vaccination visit). Treatment in this sample: pre-vaccination baseline after standard-of-care therapy. Each tumor in the donors was a new WHO grade 3 or 4 astrocytoma, IDH1-mutant and ATRX-lost. A word on this clone: Its antigen remains unidentified.

Study-level results: Patients mounted vaccine-induced immune responses in 93.3% of cases.

Here immunoSEQ multiplex PCR was the method, and the copy in TCRdb shows in-frame clones only, minus some. The top ten clones hold 4.5% to 5.5% of a sample with about 88,000 clones, almost 85% of them seen once. This chain joins TRBV7-8 and TRBJ1-5; D is uncertain. The material sequenced was PBMCs, taken from a glioma patient treated with radiotherapy, temozolomide or both. The TCR sequence derives from a man between 40 and 49 years old with glioma. Some clones in this sample may be carry-over from other donors' samples. Written as DNA, the CDR3 is TGTGCCAGCAGCCCCAGACGGATTTATAGCAATCAGCCCCAGCATTTT. Protein sequence: CASSPRRIYSNQPQHF.